This T cell receptor (beta chain) emerged from a study of response to subunit inactivated influenza vaccine. Overall study results and limits: It was suggested by the authors that few new T cells are recruited by each seasonal influenza vaccination.

Many counts were recorded for this clonotype. Its cognate antigen is unknown. Germline lookup yields CDR1 MDHEN and CDR2 SYDVKM. The V and J ends lost 6 bases and 0 bases respectively, with 5 bases between them. The CDR3 contains 12 residues. TCRdb independently ran MiXCR on the RT-PCR reads; one entry per CDR3 protein. The sample includes 800,000 or so distinct CDR3 sequences, about 20% of them seen just once. The V call is TRBV28, the J call TRBJ2-5; D not resolved. The specimen comprised PBMCs from blood, sampled more than 4 days after vaccination. The TCR comes from a man aged 50-60 years who received an inactivated influenza vaccine. The CDR3 DNA follows: TGTGCCAGCAGCTCCTACCAAGAGACCCAGTACTTC. Its protein is CASSSYQETQYF.